This T cell receptor (beta chain) was captured by sequencing in a study of T cell responses to AZD1222 COVID-19 vaccine. Study-level findings and limits: The donors showed a predominance of white British ancestry and of females, with possible underestimation of clonal diversity. Elevations in Spike-specific TCR breadth and depth followed administration of two AZD1222 doses. Spike was spanned by vaccine-associated CD4 TCRs, which were dominant at 160-218 and 743-854. Among spike-specific TCRs, nearly half reportedly target unmutated variant regions.

J was trimmed by 4 bases and V by 8 bases; bases with no gene match: 6. The V gene's germline CDR1 is MNHEY and CDR2 SVGAGI. The CDR3 length is 13 residues. Profiled with immunoSEQ multiplex PCR; TCRdb holds only in-frame clones, not every one. The sample has fewer than 130,000 clones, about nine tenths seen once; the top ten hold 7.5% to 9%. For this clone: Its antigen is currently unknown.

The clonotype was recovered from an adult in good health. This chain connects TRBV6-5 to TRBJ2-7; 9 bases agree with TRBD1. The specimen comprised peripheral blood, sampled on day 0 of AZD1222 vaccination. The CDR3 region has the DNA TGTGCCAGCCGGGGCGGGACAGGGTACGAGCAGTACTTC. As protein: CASRGGTGYEQYF.